This T cell receptor (beta chain) was identified in a study of cytomegalovirus exposure and HLA in healthy donors. PCR involved 60 Vbeta and 13 Jbeta primers. The data were produced by immunoSEQ multiplex PCR, yet TCRdb's version contains in-frame clones alone and is incomplete. The table records around 230,000 clones, 80% to 90% of them present only once. This clonotype was sampled from a girl aged 2 to 10 in good health and CMV-seronegative. The material sequenced was PBMCs.

The CDR3 bases are TGTGCCAGCAGTTTCGGATTACAGGGGTTAGAAACTGAAGCTTTCTTT. Translating it yields CASSFGLQGLETEAFF. This chain joins TRBV27 and TRBJ1-1, with 7 positions matching TRBD1. From germline, CDR1 is MNHEY and CDR2 SMNVEV (reference sequence). Trimming at V came to 3 bases and at J to 5 bases, leaving 12 bases not matched to a gene. The CDR3 contains 16 residues.